The clone carrying this T cell receptor (beta chain) was picked up a small number of times. What it binds is not known. The data originate from a study of regulatory T cells in long-lasting Graves disease. Points from the study as a whole: Newly diagnosed disease favored TRBV20-1 and TRBJ2-1 over persistent disease.

CDR3 length: 16 amino acids. Germline CDR1 is LNHDA and CDR2 is SQIVND (reference sequence). With V trimmed by 4 bases and J by 7 bases, 11 bases remained unmatched. Construction of TCR beta libraries relied on iRepertoire HTBI primers and on Arm-PCR targeting CDR3 regions. Using its own MiXCR run on the multiplex PCR reads, TCRdb lists one record per CDR3 protein. Counted here are over 500,000 distinct CDR3 sequences, about 16% occurring once; the ten biggest clones make up around 13%. Time point denoted: newly diagnosed GD, antithyroid drugs for less than 3 months. Scientists built the TCR library using RNA that was extracted from PBMCs. The sample also formed part of further work on T cells in Graves' hyperthyroidism and ophthalmopathy.

This sample comprised peripheral blood mononuclear cells (PBMCs), obtained at new diagnosis, from a patient treated with antithyroid drugs. This chain connects TRBV19 to TRBJ2-2; 8 nucleotides align to TRBD2. The sequence was collected from a man between 18 and 29 years old with Graves disease. The CDR3 loop is CASSKAGVRVVGELFF. CDR3 DNA: TGTGCCAGTAGTAAAGCGGGAGTTAGGGTTGTCGGGGAGCTGTTTTTT.